This T cell receptor beta chain was captured in a study of beta chain features in type 1 diabetes. Regarding the study as a whole: Moderately but significantly shorter TCRB CDR3s were found in Type 1 diabetes patients in all four CD4+ subsets.

The investigators reverse transcribed all of the isolated RNA, so they sequenced expressed TCRB transcripts. TCRdb's copy holds only in-frame clones and misses some; the assay was immunoSEQ multiplex PCR. This sample carries hundreds of thousands of clones, 6.5% to 10% of them seen once, and the ten largest clones take around 0.45%. Notes on this clone: Its antigen is unknown.

Purity of each sorted population was above 95%. This CDR3 region has 13 residues. Looked up from germline, CDR1 is KGHSH and CDR2 is LQKENI. Trimming cost V 5 bases and J 4 bases, with 9 bases left between them. The chain links TRBV18 to TRBJ1-5, with unresolved D. The sample was central memory CD4+ T cells from blood. This TCR was recovered from a woman under 30 in good health. The CDR3 loop reads CASSSDGNQPQHF. CDR3 DNA sequence: TGTGCCAGCTCATCCGACGGTAATCAGCCCCAGCATTTT.